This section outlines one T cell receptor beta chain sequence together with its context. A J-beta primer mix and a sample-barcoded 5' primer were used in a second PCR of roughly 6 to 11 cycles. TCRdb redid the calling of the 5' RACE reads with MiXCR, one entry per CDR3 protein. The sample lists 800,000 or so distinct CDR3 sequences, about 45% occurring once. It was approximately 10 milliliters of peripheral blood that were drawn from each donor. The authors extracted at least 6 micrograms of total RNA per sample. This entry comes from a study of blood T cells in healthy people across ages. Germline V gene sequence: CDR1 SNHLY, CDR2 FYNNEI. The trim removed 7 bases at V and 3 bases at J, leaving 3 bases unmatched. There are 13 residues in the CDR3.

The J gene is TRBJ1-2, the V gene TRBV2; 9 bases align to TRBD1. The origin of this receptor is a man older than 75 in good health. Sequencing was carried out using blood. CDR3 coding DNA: TGTGCCAGCAAGGACAGGGGTTACTATGGCTACACCTTC. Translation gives CASKDRGYYGYTF.